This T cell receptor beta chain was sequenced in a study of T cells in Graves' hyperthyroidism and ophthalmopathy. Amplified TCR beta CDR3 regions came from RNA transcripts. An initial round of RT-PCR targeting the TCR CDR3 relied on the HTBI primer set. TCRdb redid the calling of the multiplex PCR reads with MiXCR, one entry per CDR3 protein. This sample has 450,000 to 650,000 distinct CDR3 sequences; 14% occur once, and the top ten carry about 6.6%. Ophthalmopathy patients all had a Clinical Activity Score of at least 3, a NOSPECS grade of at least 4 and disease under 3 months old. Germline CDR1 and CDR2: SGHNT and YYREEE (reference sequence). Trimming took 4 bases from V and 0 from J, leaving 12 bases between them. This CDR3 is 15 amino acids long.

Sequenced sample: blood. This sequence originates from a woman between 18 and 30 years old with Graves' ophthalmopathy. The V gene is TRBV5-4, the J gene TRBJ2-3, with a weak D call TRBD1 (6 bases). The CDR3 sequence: CASSPGTPSTDTQYF. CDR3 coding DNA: TGTGCCAGCAGCCCCGGGACACCCAGCACAGATACGCAGTATTTT.